This T cell receptor (beta chain) was sequenced during a study of blood T cell repertoires in COVID-19. Turning to the study itself: Spain, Italy and the United States supplied samples that represented acute and convalescent COVID-19. The cDNA or gDNA used as material had been derived from T cells, B-cell-depleted T cells, or PBMCs.

The ends lost 2 bases at V and 3 bases at J; junction bases unmatched: 12. There are 18 residues in the CDR3. Per the germline V gene, CDR1 is SGHTA and CDR2 is FQGNSA. In the source study's methods: Amplification from reference gene primers served as the basis for estimated nucleated cell counts. Sequencing used immunoSEQ multiplex PCR; TCRdb keeps in-frame clones, though not all of them. V and J calls and clone size are given by that table; D and trimming were obtained from the DNA. The sample carries 200,000 or so clones, about 86% recorded once. The chain combines TRBV7-2 with TRBJ1-1, with 10 bases identical to TRBD1. The material sequenced was peripheral blood. This TCR derives from a woman between 45 and 60 years old with acute or convalescent COVID-19. CDR3 amino acids: CASSLSTGTGVGDTEAFF. The CDR3 nucleotides are TGTGCCAGCAGCTTATCTACCGGGACAGGGGTAGGGGACACTGAAGCTTTCTTT.